A selection of T cell receptor beta chains follows, all from one sample in a study of long-term antiretroviral therapy in people with HIV. Generated by immunoSEQ multiplex PCR, the TCRdb table keeps only in-frame clones and is missing some. The sample shows tens of thousands of clones, 75% to 85% of them seen only once. The source material was unsorted PBMCs, sampled roughly 3.5 years after starting antiretroviral therapy. These receptors were taken from a man between 18 and 29 years old with HIV. The CDR3 runs from the conserved cysteine through the conserved F or W. The D gene is left open where the match is weak. Not every row has a clone size; where given, it reads once, few, many or a size class.

TRBJ2-7 | TRBV5-1 | NA | NA | CASSSEPSLSSYEQYF | TGCGCCAGCAGCAGCGAACCATCCCTGAGCTCCTACGAGCAGTACTTC
TRBJ2-3 | TRBV7-2 | NA | NA | CASSLGVYSTDTQYF | TGTGCCAGCAGCTTAGGGGTCTACTCAACAGATACGCAGTATTTT
TRBJ2-1 | TRBV5-1 | TRBD1 | NA | CASSLANRTGNDNEQFF | TGCGCCAGCAGCTTGGCCAATAGGACAGGGAACGACAATGAGCAGTTCTTC
TRBJ2-6 | TRBV6-5 | NA | NA | CASSGSSGANVLTF | TGTGCCAGCAGCGGGAGCTCTGGGGCCAACGTCCTGACTTTC
TRBJ2-7 | TRBV27 | TRBD1 | NA | CASSPGTGTETYEQYF | TGTGCCAGCAGCCCCGGGACCGGGACAGAAACCTACGAGCAGTACTTC
TRBJ1-4 | TRBV6-5 | NA | NA | CASSYRENEKLFF | TGTGCCAGCAGTTACAGAGAAAATGAAAAACTGTTTTTT
TRBJ1-2 | TRBV28 | NA | NA | CATARPGIIYGYTF | TGTGCTACTGCCAGACCGGGGATCATCTATGGCTACACCTTC
TRBJ1-1 | TRBV29-1 | NA | NA | CSVDFGGRTEAFF | TGCAGCGTTGATTTCGGGGGGAGGACTGAAGCTTTCTTT
TRBJ1-1 | TRBV18 | NA | NA | CASSPLISSVGGGTEAFF | TGTGCCAGCTCACCACTTATAAGCTCTGTTGGGGGTGGTACTGAAGCTTTCTTT
TRBJ2-5 | TRBV5-5 | TRBD1 | NA | CASSPHRGEETQYF | TGTGCCAGCAGCCCCCACAGGGGGGAGGAGACCCAGTACTTC
TRBJ2-2 | TRBV10-1 | NA | NA | CASSEFGGFGTGELFF | TGCGCCAGCAGTGAGTTCGGGGGTTTCGGCACCGGGGAGCTGTTTTTT
TRBJ2-7 | TRBV28 | TRBD2 | NA | CASSGTSETYEQYF | TGTGCCAGCAGCGGGACTAGCGAGACCTACGAGCAGTACTTC
TRBJ2-7 | TRBV2 | NA | NA | CASSEVDSGREQYF | TGTGCCAGCAGCGAGGTGGATTCGGGAAGGGAGCAGTACTTC
TRBJ2-3 | TRBV12-5 | TRBD1 | NA | CASTQGVADTQYF | TGTGCTAGTACCCAGGGGGTAGCAGATACGCAGTATTTT
TRBJ2-2 | TRBV6-5 | TRBD1 | NA | CASSSRTGYSTGELFF | TGTGCCAGCAGTTCCCGGACAGGGTATTCCACCGGGGAGCTGTTTTTT
TRBJ1-4 | TRBV5-1 | NA | NA | CASSPVPNEKLFF | TGCGCCAGCAGCCCGGTTCCCAATGAAAAACTGTTTTTT
TRBJ2-1 | TRBV14 | TRBD1 | NA | CASSRRTGVYNEQFF | TGTGCCAGCAGCCGTAGGACAGGGGTATACAATGAGCAGTTCTTC
TRBJ2-1 | TRBV7-8 | TRBD2 | NA | CASSLRREGYNEQFF | TGTGCCAGCAGCTTACGGCGGGAGGGTTACAATGAGCAGTTCTTC
TRBJ2-7 | TRBV7-6 | NA | NA | CASSLYNGGGDEQYF | TGTGCCAGCAGCTTATATAACGGGGGCGGGGACGAGCAGTACTTC
TRBJ2-7 | TRBV7-9 | TRBD1 | few | CASSPQGKNWVQQYF | TGTGCCAGCAGCCCACAGGGGAAGAATTGGGTCCAGCAGTACTTC
TRBJ1-2 | TRBV19 | NA | NA | CASIGLDPYGYTF | TGTGCCAGTATCGGACTAGACCCCTATGGCTACACCTTC
TRBJ2-1 | TRBV27 | NA | few | CASSDTGSGNNEQFF | TGTGCCAGCAGCGATACGGGTAGCGGTAACAATGAGCAGTTCTTC
TRBJ2-7 | TRBV6-1 | TRBD2 | NA | CASSPKAGSSYEQYF | TGTGCCAGCAGCCCTAAAGCGGGGAGCTCCTACGAGCAGTACTTC
TRBJ2-7 | TRBV29-1 | NA | NA | CSVEGLGATYEQYF | TGCAGCGTTGAAGGTTTAGGGGCGACCTACGAGCAGTACTTC
TRBJ1-2 | TRBV6-1 | NA | NA | CASSESRVGYGYTF | TGTGCCAGCAGTGAAAGTAGGGTGGGCTATGGCTACACCTTC
TRBJ2-7 | TRBV14 | NA | NA | CASSHLNNYEQYF | TGTGCCAGCAGCCACTTAAACAACTACGAGCAGTACTTC
TRBJ1-1 | TRBV7-9 | NA | NA | CASSPQDTQYTEAFF | TGTGCCAGCAGCCCTCAAGACACACAATACACTGAAGCTTTCTTT
TRBJ2-5 | TRBV7-8 | NA | NA | CASSLGGPVETQYF | TGTGCCAGCAGCTTAGGAGGGCCTGTGGAGACCCAGTACTTC
TRBJ2-3 | TRBV11-3 | NA | NA | CASSLRLSTDTQYF | TGTGCCAGCAGCTTACGTCTGAGCACAGATACGCAGTATTTT
TRBJ2-4 | TRBV6-5 | NA | once | CASSPGAKNIQYF | TGTGCCAGCAGTCCAGGGGCCAAAAACATTCAGTACTTC
TRBJ1-5 | TRBV7-9 | NA | few | CASSRGGPQHF | TGTGCCAGCAGCCGTGGTGGGCCCCAGCATTTT
TRBJ2-3 | TRBV2 | NA | NA | CASSEGQTWGDPSTDTQYF | TGTGCCAGCAGTGAAGGACAGACTTGGGGGGATCCTAGCACAGATACGCAGTATTTT
TRBJ2-7 | TRBV19 | NA | NA | CASSIGGTYEQYF | TGTGCCAGTAGTATTGGAGGAACCTACGAGCAGTACTTC
TRBJ2-7 | TRBV4-3 | TRBD2 | once | CASSQRASGSYEQYF | TGCGCCAGCAGCCAACGGGCTAGCGGGAGCTACGAGCAGTACTTC
TRBJ1-2 | TRBV29-1 | NA | NA | CSVPSVAGTNYGYTF | TGCAGCGTCCCTAGCGTGGCAGGGACTAACTATGGCTACACCTTC
TRBJ2-7 | TRBV27 | NA | few | CASSFEGEYEQYF | TGTGCCAGCAGTTTTGAGGGGGAGTACGAGCAGTACTTC
TRBJ2-3 | TRBV7-7 | TRBD1 | NA | CASSLGGRTDTQYF | TGTGCTAGCAGCTTAGGGGGCCGCACAGATACGCAGTATTTT
TRBJ1-4 | TRBV6-5 | NA | once | CACADSGGKLFF | TGTGCCTGTGCGGACAGTGGGGGAAAACTGTTTTTT
TRBJ1-1 | TRBV27 | NA | few | CASSLGFGTEAFF | TGTGCCAGCAGTTTAGGTTTTGGGACTGAAGCTTTCTTT
TRBJ2-7 | TRBV7-8 | NA | NA | CASSLANWSEQYF | TGTGCCAGCAGCTTAGCCAATTGGAGCGAGCAGTACTTC
TRBJ2-7 | TRBV28 | TRBD1 | NA | CASSPQGAGQKQYF | TGTGCCAGCAGTCCACAGGGGGCGGGCCAAAAGCAGTACTTC
TRBJ1-1 | TRBV5-6 | NA | NA | CASSPFGENTEAFF | TGTGCCAGCAGTCCTTTCGGGGAGAACACTGAAGCTTTCTTT
TRBJ1-1 | TRBV28 | NA | NA | CAADGGTEAFF | TGTGCCGCAGATGGCGGCACTGAAGCTTTCTTT
TRBJ1-5 | TRBV28 | NA | NA | CASSLQGSQPQHF | TGTGCCAGCAGTTTACAGGGCAGTCAGCCCCAGCATTTT
TRBJ1-5 | TRBV28 | NA | NA | CASSSRGSNQPQHF | TGTGCCAGCAGTTCTAGGGGTAGCAATCAGCCCCAGCATTTT
TRBJ2-7 | TRBV20-1 | NA | NA | CSARDNYEQYF | TGCAGTGCTAGAGACAACTACGAGCAGTACTTC
TRBJ2-1 | TRBV27 | TRBD1 | once | CASGKGAPLNEQFF | TGTGCCAGCGGAAAGGGGGCGCCTCTAAATGAGCAGTTCTTC
TRBJ2-3 | TRBV11-3 | NA | NA | CASSSVRGGGTDTQYF | TGTGCCAGCAGCTCCGTCAGGGGCGGGGGTACAGATACGCAGTATTTT
TRBJ2-7 | TRBV2 | TRBD1 | NA | CASGGQGDLKQYF | TGTGCCAGCGGGGGACAGGGTGACCTTAAGCAGTACTTC
TRBJ1-1 | TRBV19 | NA | few | CASSIVRSTEAFF | TGTGCCAGTAGTATTGTGCGTAGCACTGAAGCTTTCTTT
TRBJ2-5 | TRBV5-4 | NA | NA | CASSLGVAEETQYF | TGTGCCAGCAGCTTGGGGGTAGCGGAAGAGACCCAGTACTTC
TRBJ1-5 | TRBV28 | NA | NA | CASSLDTSNQPQHF | TGTGCCAGCAGTCTGGACACTAGCAATCAGCCCCAGCATTTT
TRBJ1-1 | TRBV4-1 | NA | NA | CASRQAGHSRGNTEAFF | TGCGCCAGCAGACAAGCGGGACACTCTCGGGGCAACACTGAAGCTTTCTTT
TRBJ2-7 | TRBV19 | TRBD2 | NA | CASSIDHGSGVPYEQYF | TGTGCCAGTAGTATAGATCATGGTAGCGGGGTTCCCTACGAGCAGTACTTC
TRBJ2-1 | TRBV5-1 | NA | NA | CASKGKSYNEQFF | TGCGCCAGCAAAGGGAAATCCTACAATGAGCAGTTCTTC
TRBJ2-1 | TRBV18 | TRBD2 | once | CASSPPLAGAPNEQFF | TGTGCCAGCTCACCCCCTCTAGCGGGGGCCCCTAATGAGCAGTTCTTC